Below, one TCR beta chain is given with its context. In the same sample, other DNA sequences code for this CDR3. TCRdb's copy holds only in-frame clones and misses some; the assay was immunoSEQ multiplex PCR. This sample has some 2.1 million clones, with roughly 96% found just once. These data are taken from a study of shared clonotypes between healthy human individuals. Looking at the study overall: The cohort had a couple of women and a few men, ages 18 to 49.

V lost 4 bases, J lost 4 bases, and 11 bases lay in between. CDR3 length: 13 residues. CDR1 SGHRS and CDR2 YFSETQ come from the germline V gene. V and J are TRBV5-1 and TRBJ1-2; a possible D gene is TRBD1 (6 bases). The sequenced sample consisted of naive CD4+ T cells sorted from blood. The subset is: CD45RA+ positively selected. The clonotype was recovered from a man aged 18 to 35 in good health. The DNA of the CDR3 is TGCGCCAGCAGCCTGGACAGCCTCTATGGCTACACCTTC. Its protein product is CASSLDSLYGYTF.